The 23 T cell receptor beta chains in this list originate from one sample, sequenced in a study of beta chain features in type 1 diabetes. Overall study findings and caveats: Moderately but significantly shorter TCRB CDR3s were found in Type 1 diabetes patients in all four CD4+ subsets.

Isolated RNA was reverse transcribed in full, so expressed TCRB transcripts were sequenced. TCRdb's table, derived via immunoSEQ multiplex PCR, lists solely in-frame clones and lacks some. The table has under 350,000 clones, about 24% seen once. No antigens are known for them. The specimen sequenced was naive CD4+ T cells from blood. The receptors stem from a woman between 25 and 40 years old with type 1 diabetes.

CDR3 nucleotides: TGTGCCAGCACGGGGTTCGGGACAGGCTACGAGCAGTACTTC. It is translated as CASTGFGTGYEQYF. V and J are TRBV6-6 and TRBJ2-7; 8 nucleotides agree with TRBD1. J gave up 3 bases and V 7 bases, and 8 bases lay outside the gene matches. The CDR3 totals 14 residues. Germline CDR1 reads MNHNY; CDR2 reads SVGAGI (reference sequence).

This clone was observed a handful of times. CDR3 region: CSVESGANVLTF. For the CDR3, the DNA is TGCAGCGTTGAATCCGGTGCCAACGTCCTGACTTTC. The chain combines TRBV29-1 with TRBJ2-6, with D unresolved. This CDR3 is built from 12 residues. The germline gives CDR1 SQVTM, CDR2 ANQGSEA. V lost 2 bases to trimming and J lost 7 bases, with 6 bases between them.

This clone was observed a few times. The chain employs TRBV2 and TRBJ2-4, with a weak D call TRBD2 (6 bases). Trimming removed 6 bases at V and 1 base at J, with 13 bases between. This CDR3 is built from 15 residues. Germline lookup yields CDR1 SNHLY and CDR2 FYNNEI. CDR3 coding DNA: TGTGCCAGCAGCGAGGAGGGTCTGGCCAAAAACATTCAGTACTTC. It codes for CASSEEGLAKNIQYF.

This clone was observed a handful of times. This sequence joins TRBV15 and TRBJ2-7; 7 bases are a match to TRBD2. The CDR3 loop spans 17 amino acids. Germline CDR1 and CDR2: LNHNV and YYDKDF (reference sequence). Trimming cost V 0 bases and J 0 bases; bases outside gene matches: 8. The CDR3 DNA follows: TGTGCCACCAGCAGAGATCCGTCCGGGAGGTCCTCCTACGAGCAGTACTTC. It yields the protein CATSRDPSGRSSYEQYF.

Notes on this clone: Other DNA sequences in the same sample also yield this CDR3. The chain combines TRBV7-3 with TRBJ2-3, with a tentative D call TRBD1 (5 bases). Germline CDR1 SGHTA, CDR2 FQGTGA. Between the trimmed V and J ends, which lost 2 bases and 2 bases, there was a span of 8 bases. This CDR3 region has 14 residues. CDR3 residues: CASSLDRFTDTQYF. As DNA, the CDR3 is TGTGCCAGCAGCTTAGACAGATTCACAGATACGCAGTATTTT. Supplemented by reference TRBV7-3 and TRBJ2-3, the full variable domain reads GAGVSQTPSNKVTEKGKYVELRCDPISGHTALYWYRQSLGQGPEFLIYFQGTGAADDSGLPNDRFFAVRPEGSVSTLKIQRTERGDSAVYLCASSLDRFTDTQYFGPGTRLTVL.

The chain is built from TRBV6-5 and TRBJ1-1; the match to TRBD1 covers 9 bases. Trimming removed 4 bases from V and 12 bases from J; junction bases left unmatched: 9. CDR3 length equals 13 residues. CDR1 and CDR2 from the germline V gene are MNHEY and SVGAGI. The DNA for the CDR3 is TGTGCCAGCAGTTCCACTCCGGGACAGGGAACTTTCTTT. Translating it yields CASSSTPGQGTFF.

CDR3 region: CASSLQGAEQYF. In DNA form, the CDR3 reads TGTGCCAGCAGCCTACAGGGTGCCGAGCAGTACTTC. This chain connects TRBV28 to TRBJ2-7, with a weak D call TRBD1 (6 bases). From germline, CDR1 is MDHEN and CDR2 SYDVKM. V dropped 6 bases and J dropped 6 bases, with 12 bases sitting between them. The CDR3 is 12 amino acids.

The rearrangement uses TRBV10-3 and TRBJ2-1; tentative D call: TRBD1 (6 bases). Germline assignment: CDR1 ENHRY and CDR2 SYGVKD. CDR3 length: 15 amino acids. The V end was cut by 4 bases, the J end by 8 bases, with 18 bases between. For the CDR3, the DNA is TGTGCCATCAGTGGAGGGGGACGAGCGGCTTATGAGCAGTTCTTC. Translated: CAISGGGRAAYEQFF.

This chain links TRBV4-1 with TRBJ2-3; D is possibly TRBD2 (6 bases). Trimming removed 1 base from V and 6 bases from J, with 17 bases in between. Germline V gene lookup returns CDR1 MGHRA and CDR2 YSYEKL. The CDR3 contains 16 residues. DNA for the CDR3: TGCGCCAGCAGCCAAGCGCCTAGCGTGCTACCGGATACGCAGTATTTT. Its protein product is CASSQAPSVLPDTQYF.

CDR3 bases: TGTGCCAGCAGCACCGTCTCCACTAACACTGAAGCTTTCTTT. This sequence encodes CASSTVSTNTEAFF. The V call is TRBV9, the J call TRBJ1-1; unclear D gene. Germline V lookup: CDR1 SGDLS, CDR2 YYNGEE. The CDR3 is 14 residues long. Trimming shortened V by 4 bases and J by 2 bases, and 12 bases separated the two germline ends.

This sequence joins TRBV6-1 and TRBJ1-1; the D is unclear. The length of the CDR3 is 13 residues. The V and J ends lost 2 bases and 2 bases respectively, with 6 bases between them. CDR1 and CDR2 from the germline V gene are MNHNS and SASEGT. Here the CDR3 DNA reads TGTGCCAGCAGTGAATCGTCCAACACTGAAGCTTTCTTT. Its protein product is CASSESSNTEAFF.

This rearrangement joins TRBV9 to TRBJ2-1; D possibly corresponds to TRBD2 (5 bases). Germline assignment: CDR1 SGDLS and CDR2 YYNGEE. Trimming shortened V by 3 bases and J by 0 bases, and 13 bases separated the two germline ends. This CDR3 has 16 residues. This CDR3 is CASSGGLLYSYNEQFF. In DNA form, the CDR3 reads TGTGCCAGCAGCGGAGGGCTACTTTACTCCTACAATGAGCAGTTCTTC.

In this sample, this clone turned up a few times. The V and J genes are TRBV5-1 and TRBJ2-1; 9 positions match TRBD2. The germline V gene encodes CDR1 SGHRS and CDR2 YFSETQ. The junction had 15 bases not matched to a gene; V was cut back by 4 bases and J by 7 bases. The length of the CDR3 is 17 residues. The chain's CDR3 is CASSLPSGSGRTNEQFF. DNA of the CDR3: TGCGCCAGCAGCCTTCCTTCGGGTAGCGGGAGAACGAATGAGCAGTTCTTC.

The chain carries TRBV29-1 and TRBJ1-1; the D gene is possibly TRBD1 (6 bases). This CDR3 region has 15 residues. Trimming removed 5 bases at V and 1 base at J, with 17 bases between. Germline CDR1 reads SQVTM; CDR2 reads ANQGSEA. The CDR3, as DNA: TGCAGCGTTTTACCCTATCGGACAGCGAACACTGAAGCTTTCTTT. Amino acids: CSVLPYRTANTEAFF.

The chain joins TRBV6-5 to TRBJ1-2; 7 positions match TRBD1. Germline V gives CDR1 MNHEY, CDR2 SVGAGI. CDR3 length: 13 residues. V lost 4 bases to trimming and J lost 2 bases; unmatched junction nucleotides: 1. The CDR3 region has the DNA TGTGCCAGCAGTTCGACAGGGAACTATGGCTACACCTTC. Protein: CASSSTGNYGYTF.

This chain links TRBV7-9 with TRBJ1-1; 8 bases agree with TRBD1. The V segment lost 5 bases and the J segment 2 bases; nucleotides outside the gene matches: 10. Germline loops: CDR1 SEHNR, CDR2 FQNEAQ (reference sequence). The length of the CDR3 is 16 residues. CDR3 DNA: TGTGCCAGCAGCCCCGGACAGGGAATGGGAAACACTGAAGCTTTCTTT. Encoded protein: CASSPGQGMGNTEAFF. The full variable domain, in which reference TRBV7-9 and TRBJ1-1 provide the parts outside the CDR3, is DTGVSQNPRHKITKRGQNVTFRCDPISEHNRLYWYRQTLGQGPEFLTYFQNEAQLEKSRLLSDRFSAERPKGSFSTLEIQRTEQGDSAMYLCASSPGQGMGNTEAFFGQGTRLTVV.

This clone has just one count. V usage is TRBV6-1 and J usage is TRBJ1-1; no firm D call. V lost 6 bases, J lost 0 bases, and 5 bases lay in between. Germline CDR1 is MNHNS and CDR2 is SASEGT. The CDR3 runs 12 residues. Written as DNA, the CDR3 is TGTGCCAGCAGCTTATTGAACACTGAAGCTTTCTTT. Protein sequence: CASSLLNTEAFF.

This clone was found a few times. The rearrangement links TRBV30 to TRBJ1-5, with 7 positions matching TRBD1. The CDR3 totals 14 residues. Per germline, CDR1 GTSNPN and CDR2 SVGIG (reference sequence). The trim removed 2 bases at V and 4 bases at J, leaving 5 bases unmatched. This CDR3 is CAWSYGTENQPQHF. The CDR3 bases are TGTGCCTGGAGTTACGGGACAGAAAATCAGCCCCAGCATTTT.

This clone was observed a handful of times. The chain joins TRBV19 to TRBJ2-1; 7 nucleotides agree with TRBD2. The ends lost 3 bases at V and 3 bases at J; junction bases unmatched: 5. The CDR3 runs 15 residues. Germline V gene data show CDR1 as LNHDA and CDR2 as SQIVND (reference sequence). In DNA form, the CDR3 reads TGTGCCAGTAGTATGGGCGGGAGCCTCTACAATGAGCAGTTCTTC. Its translation is CASSMGGSLYNEQFF.

The genes are TRBV5-6 and TRBJ2-2; unclear D gene. This CDR3 contains 12 residues. Trimming stripped 4 bases from V and 4 bases from J, with 5 bases between. Germline V lookup: CDR1 SGHDT, CDR2 YYEEEE. CDR3 coding DNA: TGTGCCAGCAGCCTCTCCACCGGGGAGCTGTTTTTT. Its protein product is CASSLSTGELFF.

This chain links TRBV6-5 with TRBJ2-7, with D tentatively TRBD2 (7 bases). Trimming took 6 bases from V and 0 from J, leaving 15 bases between them. CDR1 MNHEY and CDR2 SVGAGI come from the germline V gene. This CDR3 comprises 15 residues. CDR3 sequence reads: CASSPGGPPSYEQYF. The CDR3 DNA reads TGTGCCAGCAGCCCCGGGGGGCCCCCCTCCTACGAGCAGTACTTC.

This chain connects TRBV30 to TRBJ1-5; TRBD1 might be the D (5 bases). V was cut by 2 bases and J by 2 bases, with 16 bases left in between. The CDR3 loop spans 16 amino acids. Per the germline V gene, CDR1 is GTSNPN and CDR2 is SVGIG (reference sequence). The CDR3 is CAWSPLGGFGNQPQHF. The CDR3 DNA follows: TGTGCCTGGAGTCCCCTGGGGGGGTTCGGCAATCAGCCCCAGCATTTT. Full variable domain (rest looked up from reference TRBV30 and TRBJ1-5): SQTIHQWPATLVQPVGSPLSLECTVEGTSNPNLYWYRQAAGRGLQLLFYSVGIGQISSEVPQNLSASRPQDRQFILSSKKLLLSDSGFYLCAWSPLGGFGNQPQHFGDGTRLSIL.

This clone was detected a few times. J is TRBJ2-7 and V is TRBV4-1; 14 bases fit TRBD2. Germline V gene lookup returns CDR1 MGHRA and CDR2 YSYEKL. The CDR3 totals 15 residues. The V and J ends lost 4 bases and 4 bases, in that order; junction bases with no gene match: 3. The CDR3 bases are TGCGCCAGCAGCCTGCGACTAGCGGGAGGGTACGAGCAGTACTTC. Translation gives CASSLRLAGGYEQYF.